The rows below give T cell receptor beta chains drawn from one sample of a study of regulatory and conventional T cells in RAG deficiency. Method: immunoSEQ multiplex PCR; TCRdb's copy keeps in-frame clones and lacks some. Of tens of thousands of clones listed, approximately 90% are singletons. This sample also belongs to another study, concerning regulatory T cells.

Sequences were obtained from CD8+ T cells sorted from blood. The receptors stem from a human donor in good health. Both conserved end residues are part of each CDR3. A D gene is named only where the DNA matches it firmly. Size is omitted from some rows. Given values are once, few, many or a class for expanded clones.

-,TRBV19,TRBJ2-1,-,CASSIVPYARDNEQFF,TGTGCCAGTAGTATAGTGCCCTATGCTAGGGACAATGAGCAGTTCTTC
TRBD1,TRBV9,TRBJ1-1,-,CASSTDRVSQRSEPTEMNTEAFF,TGTGCCAGCAGCACAGACAGGGTTTCTCAACGTTCTGAACCCACCGAAATGAACACTGAAGCTTTCTTT
-,TRBV5-6,TRBJ1-5,-,CASSLGAGSNQPQHF,TGTGCCAGCAGCCTTGGGGCGGGGAGCAATCAGCCCCAGCATTTT
-,TRBV28,TRBJ1-3,few,CASSGRQLGNTIYF,TGTGCCAGCAGTGGGCGACAGCTTGGAAACACCATATATTTT
TRBD2,TRBV13,TRBJ2-1,-,CASIDGLAGLYNEQFF,TGTGCCAGCATCGACGGACTAGCGGGGCTCTACAATGAGCAGTTCTTC
TRBD1,TRBV27,TRBJ2-7,-,CASSWSGTGDEYF,TGTGCCAGCAGTTGGTCCGGGACAGGGGATGAGTACTTC
TRBD1,TRBV6-5,TRBJ2-7,-,CASSPDRATYEQYF,TGTGCCAGCAGTCCGGACAGGGCCACCTACGAGCAGTACTTC
-,TRBV19,TRBJ1-1,-,CASSIKGLGEAFF,TGTGCCAGTAGTATAAAGGGACTTGGTGAAGCTTTCTTT
-,TRBV7-6,TRBJ1-1,few,CASSPSPGQPNTEAFF,TGTGCCAGCAGCCCCTCTCCTGGACAGCCGAACACTGAAGCTTTCTTT
TRBD1,TRBV6-1,TRBJ2-7,-,CASLTGAPYEQYF,TGTGCCAGCTTAACAGGGGCGCCCTACGAGCAGTACTTC
-,TRBV19,TRBJ1-2,-,CASSIDPPRENYGYTF,TGTGCCAGTAGTATAGACCCCCCCAGGGAAAACTATGGCTACACCTTC